The rows below give T cell receptor beta chains drawn from one sample of a study of blood T cell repertoires in COVID-19. Libraries were prepared by immunoSEQ multiplex PCR; TCRdb keeps only in-frame clonotypes and omits some of them. The data show about 88,000 clones, roughly nine tenths seen once. Input material: peripheral blood. These receptors originate from a woman aged 80 or over with active COVID-19. The CDR3 runs from the conserved cysteine through the conserved F or W. A D gene is named only where the DNA matches it firmly. The size of a clone is reported for some rows only, either as once, few or many, or as a class for expanded clones.

-,TRBD1,TRBV5-5,TRBJ1-4,CASSQTGFNEKLFF,TGTGCCAGCAGCCAGACAGGGTTTAATGAAAAACTGTTTTTT
-,TRBD1,TRBV5-4,TRBJ2-5,CASTQDRAETQYF,TGTGCCAGCACCCAGGACAGGGCAGAGACCCAGTACTTC
-,-,TRBV4-2,TRBJ1-5,CARTHTVLDQPQHF,TGTGCCAGAACTCATACGGTCCTAGATCAGCCCCAGCATTTT
-,-,TRBV19,TRBJ2-1,CASSIAVNSYNEQFF,TGTGCCAGTAGTATAGCGGTCAACTCCTACAATGAGCAGTTCTTC
once,-,TRBV6-2/TRBV6-3,TRBJ1-2,CASCQQGSYGYTF,TGTGCCAGCTGCCAACAGGGTTCCTATGGCTACACCTTC
-,-,TRBV27,TRBJ2-3,CASSLSSAGPTDTQYF,TGTGCCAGCAGTTTATCGTCGGCGGGACCCACAGATACGCAGTATTTT
-,TRBD1,TRBV9,TRBJ1-4,CASSAQGATNEKLFF,TGTGCCAGCAGCGCTCAGGGGGCAACTAATGAAAAACTGTTTTTT
-,TRBD1,TRBV15,TRBJ2-5,CATSSQWDRGRETQYF,TGTGCCACCAGCAGTCAGTGGGACAGGGGTAGGGAGACCCAGTACTTC
-,-,TRBV6-2/TRBV6-3,TRBJ2-7,CASSTVTNYEQYF,TGTGCCAGCAGTACCGTCACAAACTACGAGCAGTACTTC
-,-,TRBV7-9,TRBJ2-7,CASSLATGSYEQYF,TGTGCCAGCAGCTTAGCTACAGGCTCCTACGAGCAGTACTTC
-,-,TRBV6-7,TRBJ2-3,CASIRFPGSSPDTQYF,TGTGCCAGCATACGATTCCCCGGGAGTAGCCCAGATACGCAGTATTTT
-,-,TRBV5-6,TRBJ1-2,CASSLQGGYGYTF,TGTGCCAGCAGCCTACAGGGAGGGTATGGCTACACCTTC
-,TRBD1,TRBV5-4,TRBJ2-7,CASSKGQGRYEQYF,TGTGCCAGCAGCAAAGGACAGGGCCGTTACGAGCAGTACTTC
-,TRBD1,TRBV29-1,TRBJ1-1,CSADRENTEAFF,TGCAGCGCTGACAGGGAGAACACTGAAGCTTTCTTT
-,-,TRBV7-3,TRBJ2-3,CASSRTRTSTDTQYF,TGTGCCAGCAGCCGGACGAGGACTAGCACAGATACGCAGTATTTT
-,TRBD2,TRBV27,TRBJ2-7,CASSRAGTIYEQYF,TGTGCCAGCAGCCGGGCCGGGACTATCTACGAGCAGTACTTC
-,TRBD1,TRBV28,TRBJ1-5,CASSLQGGGNQPQHF,TGTGCCAGCAGTTTACAGGGGGGTGGCAATCAGCCCCAGCATTTT
-,-,TRBV28,TRBJ1-5,CASSRPGGGRQPQHF,TGTGCCAGCAGCCGTCCGGGGGGGGGCCGACAGCCCCAGCATTTT
-,TRBD2,TRBV2,TRBJ2-7,CASRPGTSVSYEQYF,TGTGCCAGCAGACCCGGGACTAGCGTCTCCTACGAGCAGTACTTC
-,TRBD2,TRBV28,TRBJ2-4,CASIGGGLAKNIQYF,TGTGCCAGCATTGGGGGGGGGTTAGCCAAAAACATTCAGTACTTC
-,-,TRBV24-1,TRBJ2-2,CATSDRLTSAAGELFF,TGTGCCACCAGTGATCGCCTAACTAGTGCCGCCGGGGAGCTGTTTTTT
-,TRBD1,TRBV10-3,TRBJ2-2,CAISETPTGNQFTGELFF,TGTGCCATCAGTGAGACCCCGACAGGGAATCAGTTCACCGGGGAGCTGTTTTTT
once,-,TRBV3-1/TRBV3-2,TRBJ2-7,CASSQDFRQFYEQYF,TGTGCCAGCAGCCAAGATTTTAGACAGTTCTACGAGCAGTACTTC
-,TRBD2,TRBV7-9,TRBJ2-3,CASSLVGGASTDTQYF,TGTGCCAGCAGCTTAGTGGGAGGGGCTAGCACAGATACGCAGTATTTT
-,-,TRBV7-2,TRBJ2-2,CASTIRASVNTGELFF,TGTGCCAGCACCATCAGGGCTAGCGTGAACACCGGGGAGCTGTTTTTT
-,-,TRBV7-3,TRBJ2-3,CASSSSGRGSSDTQYF,TGTGCCAGCAGCTCCTCGGGGCGGGGTTCGTCAGATACGCAGTATTTT
-,TRBD2,TRBV3-1/TRBV3-2,TRBJ2-7,CASSQSGTIYYF,TGTGCCAGCAGCCAGTCCGGGACTATCTACTACTTC
-,-,TRBV5-1,TRBJ2-5,CASTRGNAGQETQYF,TGCGCCAGCACCCGCGGAAACGCGGGACAGGAGACCCAGTACTTC
-,-,TRBV5-1,TRBJ2-3,CASSLGTGGTDTQYF,TGCGCCAGCAGCTTGGGAACAGGAGGCACAGATACGCAGTATTTT
-,TRBD2,TRBV3-1/TRBV3-2,TRBJ2-7,CASRYGGTYEQYF,TGTGCCAGCAGGTACGGGGGGACTTACGAGCAGTACTTC
few,TRBD2,TRBV9,TRBJ2-1,CASSVRSGSSYNEQFF,TGTGCCAGCAGCGTACGTAGCGGGAGCTCCTACAATGAGCAGTTCTTC
-,TRBD2,TRBV7-2,TRBJ2-1,CASSLQQGTSGSGEQFF,TGTGCCAGCAGCTTACAACAGGGTACTAGCGGGAGCGGGGAGCAGTTCTTC
-,-,TRBV19,TRBJ1-3,CASSGRTGNTIYF,TGTGCCAGTAGTGGCAGGACTGGAAACACCATATATTTT
-,TRBD1,TRBV6-5,TRBJ2-1,CASSMPRQGANEQFF,TGTGCCAGCAGCATGCCCCGACAGGGCGCAAATGAGCAGTTCTTC
-,-,TRBV14,TRBJ2-6,CASASVTGGGVGANVLTF,TGTGCCAGCGCCAGCGTCACGGGAGGGGGCGTAGGGGCCAACGTCCTGACTTTC
-,TRBD2,TRBV5-1,TRBJ2-2,CASSFWAGAGTGELFF,TGCGCCAGCAGCTTCTGGGCGGGAGCGGGCACCGGGGAGCTGTTTTTT
-,TRBD2,TRBV7-4,TRBJ2-7,CASSLVSVCRRENYEQYF,TGTGCCAGCAGCTTAGTATCCGTTTGTCGGCGGGAGAACTACGAGCAGTACTTC
-,-,TRBV9,TRBJ2-3,CASSPGVGHGDTQYF,TGTGCCAGCAGCCCAGGGGTGGGCCATGGAGATACGCAGTATTTT
-,TRBD1,TRBV3-1/TRBV3-2,TRBJ1-3,CASSPRDRGNTIYF,TGTGCCAGCAGCCCCCGGGACAGGGGAAACACCATATATTTT
-,-,TRBV12-1,TRBJ2-7,CASSRQQGASSYEQYF,TGTGCCAGCAGCCGTCAACAGGGGGCGAGCTCCTACGAGCAGTACTTC
-,-,TRBV5-1,TRBJ2-1,CASTVTSSYNEQFF,TGCGCCAGCACCGTTACTAGTTCCTACAATGAGCAGTTCTTC
-,TRBD2,TRBV7-2,TRBJ2-1,CASSLVGTSGSEQFF,TGTGCCAGCAGCTTAGTGGGGACTAGCGGCAGTGAGCAGTTCTTC
once,-,TRBV28,TRBJ2-3,CASSFGGTTTDTQYF,TGTGCCAGCAGTTTTGGCGGGACGACCACAGATACGCAGTATTTT
-,-,TRBV28,TRBJ2-7,CASNRAVGEQYF,TGTGCCAGCAACAGGGCGGTGGGAGAGCAGTACTTC
-,TRBD2,TRBV28,TRBJ2-3,CASSLVRLAGVTQYF,TGTGCCAGCAGTTTAGTGAGACTAGCGGGGGTTACGCAGTATTTT
-,TRBD2,TRBV4-2,TRBJ2-1,CASSPSAGTSGVGAGEQFF,TGTGCCAGCAGCCCGTCAGCCGGGACTAGCGGGGTAGGTGCTGGTGAGCAGTTCTTC
-,TRBD2,TRBV2,TRBJ2-1,CASSRTSGGTYEQFF,TGTGCCAGCAGCCGTACTAGCGGGGGCACCTATGAGCAGTTCTTC
-,-,TRBV7-3,TRBJ2-1,CASSLIGGSYNEQFF,TGTGCCAGCAGCTTAATAGGGGGAAGCTACAATGAGCAGTTCTTC